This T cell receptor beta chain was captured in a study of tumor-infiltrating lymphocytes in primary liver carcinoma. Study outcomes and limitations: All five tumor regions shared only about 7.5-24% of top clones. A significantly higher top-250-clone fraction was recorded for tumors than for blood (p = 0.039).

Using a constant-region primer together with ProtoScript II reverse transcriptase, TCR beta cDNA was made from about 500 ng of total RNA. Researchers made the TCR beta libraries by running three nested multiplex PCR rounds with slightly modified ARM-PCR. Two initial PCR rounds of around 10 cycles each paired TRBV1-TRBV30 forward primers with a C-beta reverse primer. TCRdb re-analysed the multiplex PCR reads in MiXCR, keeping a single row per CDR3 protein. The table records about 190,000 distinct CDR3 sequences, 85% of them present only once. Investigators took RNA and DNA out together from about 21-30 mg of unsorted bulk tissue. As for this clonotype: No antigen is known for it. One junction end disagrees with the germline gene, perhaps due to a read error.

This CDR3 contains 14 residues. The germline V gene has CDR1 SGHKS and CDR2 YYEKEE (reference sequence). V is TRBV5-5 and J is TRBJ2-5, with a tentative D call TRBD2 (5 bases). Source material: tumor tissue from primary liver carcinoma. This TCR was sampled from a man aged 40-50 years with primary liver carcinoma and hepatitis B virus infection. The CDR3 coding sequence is TGTGCCGGCAGCCCGAAGATTAGTGGGGAGATCCAGTACTTC. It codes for CAGSPKISGEIQYF.